This TCR beta chain emerged from a study of blood T cell repertoires in COVID-19. Germline CDR1 is LGHNA and CDR2 is YNFKEQ. This CDR3 region has 14 residues. The V end lost 4 bases, the J end lost 1 base, and 7 bases lay between the germline ends. Profiling relied on immunoSEQ multiplex PCR, and the TCRdb table lists in-frame clones only, not all of them. The sample has about 210,000 clones, under 90% seen once. This TCR was recovered from a woman aged 40 to 50 with active or convalescent COVID-19. J is TRBJ1-4 and V is TRBV4-2, with D hard to call. Source material: peripheral blood. This CDR3 is CASSPVETNEKLFF. The CDR3 DNA follows: TGTGCCAGCAGCCCTGTAGAAACTAATGAAAAACTGTTTTTT.